Each of the 12 T cell receptor beta chains below was sequenced from the same sample in a study of human T cells and chemical hapten exposure. MiXCR, run by TCRdb on the RACE reads, gives a single entry per CDR3 protein. Of 300,000 to 400,000 distinct CDR3 sequences in the sample, roughly 4.6% were seen once. Specified time point: pre-sensitization, week 0. Specified treatment: therapeutic diphenylcyclopropenone sensitization with weekly scalp DPC. Sequences were derived from whole blood, sampled in connection with sensitization to the hapten diphenylcyclopropenone (DPC). All receptors derive from a woman in her 50s with alopecia areata. Some clones in this sample may be carry-over from other donors' samples.

This clonotype was observed a handful of times. The genes are TRBV29-1 and TRBJ1-4, with D unresolved. There are 11 residues in the CDR3. With 7 bases removed from V and 7 bases from J, the gap between germline ends came to 10 bases. Per the germline V gene, CDR1 is SQVTM and CDR2 is ANQGSEA. The CDR3 sequence is CSAEGSEKLFF. The DNA for the CDR3 is TGCAGCGCCGAAGGTAGTGAAAAACTGTTTTTT. The full variable domain, completed using reference TRBV29-1 and TRBJ1-4, is SAVISQKPSRDICQRGTSLTIQCQVDSQVTMMFWYRQQPGQSLTLIATANQGSEATYESGFVIDKFPISRPNLTFSTLTVSNMSPEDSSIYLCSAEGSEKLFFGSGTQLSVL.

This clonotype was counted many times. The V call is TRBV6-5, the J call TRBJ2-3; 10 bases line up with TRBD1. In germline, CDR1 is MNHEY, CDR2 SVGAGI. The junction had 6 bases not matched to a gene; V was cut back by 2 bases and J by 4 bases. The CDR3 length is 16 residues. The CDR3 spells CASSYAGTGAPDTQYF. The CDR3 region has the DNA TGTGCCAGCAGTTACGCCGGGACAGGGGCCCCAGATACGCAGTATTTT.

This clonotype was picked up a small number of times. V is TRBV4-1 and J is TRBJ1-5; maybe TRBD1 (5 bases). The V gene's germline CDR1 is MGHRA and CDR2 YSYEKL. Trimming removed 3 bases at V and 7 bases at J, with 16 bases between. The CDR3 totals 15 residues. The CDR3 protein is CASSQDDSPGQPQHF. As DNA, the CDR3 is TGCGCCAGCAGCCAGGATGACAGCCCCGGACAGCCCCAGCATTTT.

This clonotype was found many times. In nucleotides, the CDR3 is TGTGCCAGCAGCCCAGGACAAGTGCACCATCCAGGCTACACCTTC. This gives the protein CASSPGQVHHPGYTF. V usage is TRBV7-9 and J usage is TRBJ1-2; D is perhaps TRBD1 (5 bases). The CDR3 totals 15 residues. Trimming cost V 5 bases and J 8 bases, with 21 bases left between them. Germline V gene sequence: CDR1 SEHNR, CDR2 FQNEAQ (reference sequence).

The chain links TRBV18 to TRBJ2-6; the D call may be TRBD1 or TRBD2 (5 bases each). From germline, CDR1 is KGHSH and CDR2 LQKENI. CDR3 length: 18 amino acids. Trimming removed 0 bases at V and 1 base at J, with 13 bases between. The CDR3 coding sequence is TGTGCCAGCTCACCACCGGGGGTTCCCATTTCTGGGGCCAACGTCCTGACTTTC. Amino acid sequence: CASSPPGVPISGANVLTF.

This clonotype was seen ten or more times. This chain joins TRBV7-9 and TRBJ2-3, with a tentative D call TRBD2 (6 bases). The germline CDR1 and CDR2 sequences are SEHNR and FQNEAQ (reference sequence). Trimming cost V 4 bases and J 5 bases, with 10 bases left between them. There are 13 residues in the CDR3. DNA for the CDR3: TGTGCCAGCAGCTCAGAGGGAGGAGATACGCAGTATTTT. Residues: CASSSEGGDTQYF.

This clonotype was counted many times. The V gene is TRBV6-5, the J gene TRBJ2-5; 8 nucleotides agree with TRBD2. Germline V CDR1 and CDR2: MNHEY, SVGAGI. V lost 4 bases, J lost 6 bases, and 10 bases stayed unmatched. The CDR3 sequence is 15 residues long. CDR3 bases: TGTGCCAGCAGTTCCCGCACCGGGGGGGGAAAGACCCAGTACTTC. This codes for CASSSRTGGGKTQYF.

This clonotype was seen more than once but under ten times. The J gene is TRBJ2-1, the V gene TRBV2; TRBD2 agrees at 12 bases. V gave up 6 bases and J gave up 4 bases; unmatched junction bases: 4. The CDR3 sequence is 15 residues long. CDR1 SNHLY and CDR2 FYNNEI come from the germline V gene. The CDR3 DNA reads TGTGCCAGCAGGAGACTAGCGGGGGATTACAATGAGCAGTTCTTC. It encodes CASRRLAGDYNEQFF.

This clonotype showed up many times. The V call is TRBV27, the J call TRBJ1-1; 10 bases align to TRBD1. The CDR3 is made up of 13 amino acids. Germline lookup yields CDR1 MNHEY and CDR2 SMNVEV (reference sequence). The V gene end was trimmed by 6 bases and the J gene end by 12 bases; junction bases not matched to a gene: 10. The CDR3 reads CASSPSSGQGSFF. CDR3 DNA: TGTGCCAGCAGCCCTTCATCGGGACAGGGGTCTTTCTTT.

There are a few counts of this clonotype. This chain links TRBV30 with TRBJ2-2; D is uncertain. The CDR3 covers 16 residues. Trimming took off 0 bases at V and 0 bases at J, with 11 bases between the two ends. The germline V gene has CDR1 GTSNPN and CDR2 SVGIG (reference sequence). The CDR3 is CAWSVYENANTGELFF. The CDR3 DNA reads TGTGCCTGGAGTGTATACGAAAACGCGAACACCGGGGAGCTGTTTTTT.

In the case of this clonotype: A read error may be the cause here, since a much bigger clone is one base away. This chain joins TRBV5-5 and TRBJ1-2; D is undetermined. From germline, CDR1 is SGHKS and CDR2 YYEKEE (reference sequence). This CDR3 region has 14 residues. CDR3 sequence (DNA): TGTGCCAGCAGCCCGGAACTATCTAACTATGGCTACAGCTTC. This gives the protein CASSPELSNYGYSF. Together with reference TRBV5-5 and TRBJ1-2, the CDR3 gives the full variable domain: DAGVTQSPTHLIKTRGQQVTLRCSPISGHKSVSWYQQVLGQGPQFIFQYYEKEERGRGNFPDRFSARQFPNYSSELNVNALLLGDSALYLCASSPELSNYGYSFGSGTRLTVV.

Of note for this clonotype: A much larger clone differs by one base, so this may be a read error. V usage is TRBV5-1 and J usage is TRBJ2-3, with D perhaps TRBD1 or TRBD2 (6 bases each). The CDR3 runs 14 residues. Deletions cut 9 bases from V and 4 bases from J, with 18 bases between. In germline, CDR1 is SGHRS, CDR2 YFSETQ. CDR3 amino acids: CAISSQGRPDTQYF. The CDR3 region has the DNA TGCGCCATCAGTTCCCAGGGGAGGCCAGATACGCAGTATTTT.